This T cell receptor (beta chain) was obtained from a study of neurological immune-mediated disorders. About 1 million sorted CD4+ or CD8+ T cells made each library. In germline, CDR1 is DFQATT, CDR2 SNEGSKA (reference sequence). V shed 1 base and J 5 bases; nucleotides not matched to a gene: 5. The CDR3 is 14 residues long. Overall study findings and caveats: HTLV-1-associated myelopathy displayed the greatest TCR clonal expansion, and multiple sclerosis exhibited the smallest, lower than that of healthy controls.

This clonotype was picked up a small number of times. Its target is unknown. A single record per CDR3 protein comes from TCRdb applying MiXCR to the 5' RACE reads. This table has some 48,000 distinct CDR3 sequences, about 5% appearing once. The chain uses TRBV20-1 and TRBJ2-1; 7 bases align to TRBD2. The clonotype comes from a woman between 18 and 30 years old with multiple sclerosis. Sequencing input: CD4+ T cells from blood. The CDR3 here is CSARGLAVDNEQFF. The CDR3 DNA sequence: TGCAGTGCTAGAGGGCTAGCGGTTGACAATGAGCAGTTCTTC.